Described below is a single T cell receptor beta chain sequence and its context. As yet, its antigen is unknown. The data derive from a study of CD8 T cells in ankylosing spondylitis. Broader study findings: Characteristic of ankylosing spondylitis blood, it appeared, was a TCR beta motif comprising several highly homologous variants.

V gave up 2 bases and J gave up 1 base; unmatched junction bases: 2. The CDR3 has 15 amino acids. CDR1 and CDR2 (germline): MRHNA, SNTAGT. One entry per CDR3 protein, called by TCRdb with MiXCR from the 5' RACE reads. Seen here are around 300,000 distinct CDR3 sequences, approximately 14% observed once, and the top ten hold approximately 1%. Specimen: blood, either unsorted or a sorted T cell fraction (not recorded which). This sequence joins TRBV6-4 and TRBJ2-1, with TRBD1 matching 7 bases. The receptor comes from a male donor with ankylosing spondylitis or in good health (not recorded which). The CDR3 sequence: CASSDNRGSYNEQFF. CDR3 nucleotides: TGTGCCAGCAGTGACAACAGGGGATCCTACAATGAGCAGTTCTTC.